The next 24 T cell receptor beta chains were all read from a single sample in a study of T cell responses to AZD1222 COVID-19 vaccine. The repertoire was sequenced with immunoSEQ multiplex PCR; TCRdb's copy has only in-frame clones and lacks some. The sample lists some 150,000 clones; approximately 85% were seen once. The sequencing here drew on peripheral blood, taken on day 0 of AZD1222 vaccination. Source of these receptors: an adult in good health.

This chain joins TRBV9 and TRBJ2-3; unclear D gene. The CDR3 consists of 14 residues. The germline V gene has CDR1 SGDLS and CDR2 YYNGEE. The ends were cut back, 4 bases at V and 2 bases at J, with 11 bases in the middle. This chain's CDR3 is CASSPAEPTDTQYF. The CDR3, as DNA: TGTGCCAGCAGCCCAGCCGAACCCACAGATACGCAGTATTTT.

The CDR3 is CASSSPPGNTDTQYF. In DNA, the CDR3 is TGTGCCAGCAGCTCCCCTCCGGGGAACACAGATACGCAGTATTTT. The chain joins TRBV11-2 to TRBJ2-3; weak D call: TRBD2 (5 bases). V lost 4 bases to trimming and J lost 2 bases, with 13 bases between them. The germline gives CDR1 SGHAT, CDR2 FQNNGV. The CDR3 has 15 amino acids.

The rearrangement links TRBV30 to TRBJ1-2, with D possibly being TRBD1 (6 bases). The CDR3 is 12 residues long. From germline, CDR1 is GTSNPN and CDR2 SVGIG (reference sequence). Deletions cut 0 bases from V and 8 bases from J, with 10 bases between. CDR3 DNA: TGTGCCTGGAGTGTAACAGGGTGGGGCTACACCTTC. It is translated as CAWSVTGWGYTF.

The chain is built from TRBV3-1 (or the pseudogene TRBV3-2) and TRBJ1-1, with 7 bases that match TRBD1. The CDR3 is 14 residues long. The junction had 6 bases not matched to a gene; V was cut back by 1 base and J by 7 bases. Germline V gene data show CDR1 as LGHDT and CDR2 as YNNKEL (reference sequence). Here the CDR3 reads CASSQADRVGEAFF. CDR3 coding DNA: TGTGCCAGCAGCCAAGCCGACAGGGTTGGTGAAGCTTTCTTT.

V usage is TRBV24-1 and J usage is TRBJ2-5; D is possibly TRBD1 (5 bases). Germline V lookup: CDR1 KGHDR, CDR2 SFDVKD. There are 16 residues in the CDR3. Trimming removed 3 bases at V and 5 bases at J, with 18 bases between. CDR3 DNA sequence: TGTGCCACCAGTGATCTGGACATTGAAGGTGTGGAGACCCAGTACTTC. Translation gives CATSDLDIEGVETQYF.

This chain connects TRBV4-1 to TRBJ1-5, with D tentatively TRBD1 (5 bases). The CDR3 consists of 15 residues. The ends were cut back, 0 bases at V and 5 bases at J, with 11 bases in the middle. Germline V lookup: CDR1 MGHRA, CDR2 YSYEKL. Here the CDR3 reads CASSQDSGTHQPQHF. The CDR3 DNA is TGCGCCAGCAGCCAAGATTCAGGGACCCATCAGCCCCAGCATTTT.

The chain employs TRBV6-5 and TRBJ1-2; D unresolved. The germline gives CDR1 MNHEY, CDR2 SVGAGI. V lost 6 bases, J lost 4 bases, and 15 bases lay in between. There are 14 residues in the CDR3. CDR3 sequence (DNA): TGTGCCAGCAGCCCCACCGCCGCCCCCTATGGCTACACCTTC. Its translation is CASSPTAAPYGYTF.

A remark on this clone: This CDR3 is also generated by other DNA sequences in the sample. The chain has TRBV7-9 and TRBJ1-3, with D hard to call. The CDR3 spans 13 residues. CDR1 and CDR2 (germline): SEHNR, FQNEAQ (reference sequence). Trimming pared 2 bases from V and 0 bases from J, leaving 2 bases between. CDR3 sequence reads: CASSLNSGNTIYF. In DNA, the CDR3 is TGTGCCAGCAGCTTAAACTCTGGAAACACCATATATTTT.

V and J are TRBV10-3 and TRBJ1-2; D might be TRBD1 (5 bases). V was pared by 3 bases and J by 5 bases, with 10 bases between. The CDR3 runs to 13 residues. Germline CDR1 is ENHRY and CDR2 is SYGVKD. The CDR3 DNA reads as TGTGCCATCAGTGATGAGGGGCGGTATGGCTACACCTTC. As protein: CAISDEGRYGYTF.

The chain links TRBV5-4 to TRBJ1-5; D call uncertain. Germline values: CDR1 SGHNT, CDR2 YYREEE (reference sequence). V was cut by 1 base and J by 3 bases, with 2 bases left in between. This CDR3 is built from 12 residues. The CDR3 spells CASSLPNQPQHF. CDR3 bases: TGTGCCAGCAGCTTGCCCAATCAGCCCCAGCATTTT.

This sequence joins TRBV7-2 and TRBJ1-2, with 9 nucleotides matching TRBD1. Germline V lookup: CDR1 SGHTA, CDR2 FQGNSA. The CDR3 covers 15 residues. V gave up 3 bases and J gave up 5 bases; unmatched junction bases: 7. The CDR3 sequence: CASSFRDRASYGYTF. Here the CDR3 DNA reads TGTGCCAGCAGCTTCCGGGACAGGGCTTCTTATGGCTACACCTTC.

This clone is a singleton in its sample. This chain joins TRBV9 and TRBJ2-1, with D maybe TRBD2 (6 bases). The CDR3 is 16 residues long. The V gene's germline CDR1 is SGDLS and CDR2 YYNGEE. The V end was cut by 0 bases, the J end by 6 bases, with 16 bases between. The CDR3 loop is CASSVGPPGVLNEQFF. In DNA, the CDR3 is TGTGCCAGCAGCGTAGGCCCCCCGGGAGTACTCAATGAGCAGTTCTTC.

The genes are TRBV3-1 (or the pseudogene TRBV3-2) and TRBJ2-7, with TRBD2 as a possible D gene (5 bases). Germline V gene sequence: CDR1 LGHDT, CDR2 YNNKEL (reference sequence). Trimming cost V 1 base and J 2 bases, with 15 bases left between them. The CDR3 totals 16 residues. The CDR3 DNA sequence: TGTGCCAGCAGCCAAGGCGGGCTAGTGGATACCTACGAGCAGTACTTC. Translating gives CASSQGGLVDTYEQYF.

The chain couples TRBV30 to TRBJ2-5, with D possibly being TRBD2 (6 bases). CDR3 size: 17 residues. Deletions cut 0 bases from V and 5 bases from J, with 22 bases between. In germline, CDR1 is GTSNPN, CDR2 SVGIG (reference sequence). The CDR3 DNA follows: TGTGCCTGGAGTGTACAACGGGGGAGACTGTCAGGCGAGACCCAGTACTTC. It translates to CAWSVQRGRLSGETQYF.

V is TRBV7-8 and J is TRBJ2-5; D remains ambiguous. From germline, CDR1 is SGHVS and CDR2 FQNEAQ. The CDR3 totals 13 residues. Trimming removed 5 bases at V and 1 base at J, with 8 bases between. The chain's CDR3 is CASSRALQETQYF. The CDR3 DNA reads TGTGCCAGCAGCCGAGCTCTCCAAGAGACCCAGTACTTC.

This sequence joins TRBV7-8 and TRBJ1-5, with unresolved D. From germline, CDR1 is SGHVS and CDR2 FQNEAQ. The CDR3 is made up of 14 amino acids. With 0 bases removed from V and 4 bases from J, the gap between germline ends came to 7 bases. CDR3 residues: CASSLALGNQPQHF. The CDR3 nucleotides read TGTGCCAGCAGCTTAGCGCTTGGGAATCAGCCCCAGCATTTT. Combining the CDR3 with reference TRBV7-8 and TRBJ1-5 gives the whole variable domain GAGVSQSPRYKVAKRGQDVALRCDPISGHVSLFWYQQALGQGPEFLTYFQNEAQLDKSGLPSDRFFAERPEGSVSTLKIQRTQQEDSAVYLCASSLALGNQPQHFGDGTRLSIL.

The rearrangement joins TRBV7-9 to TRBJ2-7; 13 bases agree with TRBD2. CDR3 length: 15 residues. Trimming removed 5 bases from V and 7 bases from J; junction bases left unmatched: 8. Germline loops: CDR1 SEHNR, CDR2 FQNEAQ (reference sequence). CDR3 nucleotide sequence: TGTGCCAGCAGCACAACTAGCGGGAGGGATACGGAGCAGTACTTC. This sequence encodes CASSTTSGRDTEQYF.

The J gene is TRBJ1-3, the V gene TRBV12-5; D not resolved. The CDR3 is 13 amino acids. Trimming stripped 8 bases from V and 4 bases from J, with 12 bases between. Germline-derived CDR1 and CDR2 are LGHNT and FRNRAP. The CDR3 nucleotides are TGTGCTAGTCTCTCGGGCCCGGGAAACACCATATATTTT. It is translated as CASLSGPGNTIYF. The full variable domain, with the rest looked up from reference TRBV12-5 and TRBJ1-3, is DARVTQTPRHKVTEMGQEVTMRCQPILGHNTVFWYRQTMMQGLELLAYFRNRAPLDDSGMPKDRFSAEMPDATLATLKIQPSEPRDSAVYFCASLSGPGNTIYFGEGSWLTVV.

CDR3 coding DNA: TGCGCCAGCAGCTCTGAGGGACAGGCGGATTCACCCCTCCACTTT. Residues: CASSSEGQADSPLHF. V is TRBV5-1 and J is TRBJ1-6; TRBD1 matches 8 bases. J gave up 8 bases and V 3 bases, and 7 bases lay outside the gene matches. This CDR3 contains 15 residues. Germline V gene data show CDR1 as SGHRS and CDR2 as YFSETQ.

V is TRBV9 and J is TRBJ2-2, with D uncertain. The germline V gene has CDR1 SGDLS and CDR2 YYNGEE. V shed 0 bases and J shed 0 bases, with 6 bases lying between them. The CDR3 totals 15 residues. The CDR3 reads CASSVGPTNTGELFF. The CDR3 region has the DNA TGTGCCAGCAGCGTAGGCCCAACGAACACCGGGGAGCTGTTTTTT.

CDR3 protein: CAWSYWTAGLAGSQETQYF. The CDR3 bases are TGTGCCTGGAGTTATTGGACAGCGGGACTAGCGGGGAGTCAAGAGACCCAGTACTTC. The gene calls are TRBV30 and TRBJ2-5, with TRBD2 identical over 13 bases. With V trimmed by 2 bases and J by 2 bases, 14 bases remained unmatched. This CDR3 has 19 amino acids. Germline CDR1 GTSNPN, CDR2 SVGIG (reference sequence).

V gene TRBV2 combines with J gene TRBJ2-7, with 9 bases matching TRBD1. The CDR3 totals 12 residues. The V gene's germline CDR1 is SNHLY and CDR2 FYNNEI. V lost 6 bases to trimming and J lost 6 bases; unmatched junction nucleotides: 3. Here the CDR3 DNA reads TGTGCCAGCAGGGACAGGGGCCCCGAGCAGTACTTC. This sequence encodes CASRDRGPEQYF.

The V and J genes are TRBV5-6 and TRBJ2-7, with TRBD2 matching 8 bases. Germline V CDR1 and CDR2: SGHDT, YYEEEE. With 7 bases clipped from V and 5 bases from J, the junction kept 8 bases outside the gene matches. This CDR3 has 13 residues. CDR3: CASGVAGSHEQYF. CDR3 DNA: TGTGCCAGCGGGGTAGCGGGGTCCCACGAGCAGTACTTC.

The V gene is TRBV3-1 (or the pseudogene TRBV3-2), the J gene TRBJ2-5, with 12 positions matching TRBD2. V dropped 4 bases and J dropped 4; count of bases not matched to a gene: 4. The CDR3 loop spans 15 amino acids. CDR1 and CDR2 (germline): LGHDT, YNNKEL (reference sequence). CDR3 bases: TGTGCCAGCAGCCTTTCTAGCGGGGGGGGAGAGACCCAGTACTTC. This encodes CASSLSSGGGETQYF.